The source of this TCR beta chain is a study of control samples from healthy donors and cancer patients. Here immunoSEQ multiplex PCR was the method, and the copy in TCRdb shows in-frame clones only, minus some. This sample yields 100,000 to 150,000 clones, of which around 87% are seen a single time; approximately 2.9% belongs to the top ten. Trimming cost V 0 bases and J 5 bases, with 8 bases left between them. There are 15 residues in the CDR3. Germline-derived CDR1 and CDR2 are SEHNR and FQNEAQ (reference sequence). In its sample, this clone was seen a few times. The clonotype comes from a man in his 60s in good health. Input material: blood. The rearrangement joins TRBV7-9 to TRBJ1-6, with D tentatively TRBD1 (5 bases). CDR3 sequence reads: CASSLAGVNNSPLHF. The CDR3 DNA is TGTGCCAGCAGCTTAGCAGGGGTCAATAATTCACCCCTCCACTTT.